These T cell receptor beta chains were read from a single sample in a study of T cells in Graves' hyperthyroidism and ophthalmopathy. TCRdb re-derived calls from the multiplex PCR reads in MiXCR, one entry per CDR3 protein. The sample holds more than 300,000 distinct CDR3 sequences; about 18% are singletons and the top ten take 34%. Material for sequencing was blood. The receptors come from a woman in her twenties or thirties with Graves' hyperthyroidism that later progressed to Graves' ophthalmopathy. CDR3s include the opening cysteine and the closing phenylalanine or tryptophan. D genes are given only for firm matches. The size of a clone is reported for some rows only, either as once, few or many, or as a class for expanded clones.

J	size	D	V	DNA	CDR3
TRBJ1-6	many	.	TRBV27	TGTGCCAGCAGTTTTCGGAACAGGGAAAGCTTAAATTCACCCCTCCACTTT	CASSFRNRESLNSPLHF
TRBJ2-4	.	.	TRBV24-1	TGTGCCACCAGTGATTTGTTGCCCGGCATTCAGTACTTC	CATSDLLPGIQYF
TRBJ2-5	.	.	TRBV30	TGTGCCTGGAGAGAGGTAGTTCAGGCCATACAAGAGACCCAGTACTTC	CAWREVVQAIQETQYF
TRBJ2-2	many	.	TRBV12-3/TRBV12-4	TGTGCCAGCGCTAGGACCGGGGAGCTGTTTTTT	CASARTGELFF
TRBJ1-5	.	TRBD1	TRBV15	TGTGCCACCAGCACAGCTTACCGGGACAGGGAACGGCCCCAGCATTTT	CATSTAYRDRERPQHF
TRBJ2-7	many	TRBD1	TRBV7-2	TGTGCCAGCAGCTTCCTAGACAGGGAGCAGGAGCAGTACTTC	CASSFLDREQEQYF
TRBJ2-5	many	.	TRBV12-3/TRBV12-4	TGTGCCAGCAGTAAACGCGGGACGGGATATCAAGAGACCCAGTACTTC	CASSKRGTGYQETQYF
TRBJ1-2	.	.	TRBV5-5	TGTGCCAGCAGCTCATATCCTCCTTGGGGCTACACCTTC	CASSSYPPWGYTF
TRBJ1-5	many	.	TRBV6-1	TGTGCCAGCAGGAGGGACGGTAGCAATCAGCCCCAGCATTTT	CASRRDGSNQPQHF
TRBJ2-1	many	TRBD1	TRBV10-3	TGTGCCATCCGAAGCGACAGGGCCAATGAGCAGTTCTTC	CAIRSDRANEQFF
TRBJ1-4	.	.	TRBV20-1	TGCAGTGTTTCCGTCAATAATGGAAAACTGTTTTTT	CSVSVNNGKLFF
TRBJ2-3	many	TRBD2	TRBV30	TGTGCCTGGAGTGCGGGACTAGCGGGGCGGAGCACAGATACGCAGTATTTT	CAWSAGLAGRSTDTQYF